This T cell receptor beta chain was captured by sequencing in a study of shared clonotypes between healthy human individuals. As for this clone: The antigen is unknown.

This CDR3 is 13 amino acids long. Germline lookup yields CDR1 MNHNY and CDR2 SVGAGI (reference sequence). Deletions cut 5 bases from V and 3 bases from J, with 8 bases between. Study outcomes and limitations: Sampling included only blood; tissue repertoires likely differ. Among non-shared clonotypes, generation probabilities were lower than among those shared by all four donors.

CD4+ cell separation produced CD45RA+ naive and CD45RA-negative memory subsets. The authors distributed each subset's genomic DNA evenly over several immunoSEQ plates. The method was immunoSEQ multiplex PCR; TCRdb's version includes in-frame clones alone and lacks a portion of them. The sample yields about 1.1 million clones, roughly 74% seen once. The V gene is TRBV6-6, the J gene TRBJ1-3, with D possibly matching TRBD1 (5 bases). The TCR was taken from a man in his late teens or twenties in good health. Some clones in this sample may be carry-over from other donors' samples. Sequencing input: memory CD4+ T cells from PBMCs. Documented subset: CD45RA-negative fraction. Here the CDR3 reads CASSMGRGNTIYF. CDR3 coding DNA: TGTGCCAGCAGTATGGGGCGTGGAAACACCATATATTTT.